This entry lists 29 T cell receptor beta chains sequenced from one sample in a study of blood T cell repertoires in COVID-19 (TCRdb year 2020). Library preparation was by the immunoSEQ multiplex PCR assay. This is the immuneACCESS table as TCRdb keeps it, with only in-frame sequences that have V and J called. A part of the clones is gone; compared with another copy, unresolved V genes explain less than half, and the rest is unexplained. The sample records 330,000 or so clones, more than 70% of which are singletons. The ten largest make up around 0.92% of the sample. Sequenced input: PBMCs or T cells enriched from blood (not recorded which). The receptor set was obtained from a woman aged 30 to 39 who had been exposed to COVID-19.

The chain joins TRBV24-1 to TRBJ1-1, with D maybe TRBD1 (5 bases). This CDR3 comprises 14 residues. Germline loops: CDR1 KGHDR, CDR2 SFDVKD. Trimming pared 3 bases from V and 7 bases from J, leaving 14 bases between. CDR3 sequence (DNA): TGTGCCACCAGTGATCCGGGACTGGGAGGTGAAGCTTTCTTT. Residues: CATSDPGLGGEAFF.

J is TRBJ1-2 and V is TRBV5-1; D is possibly TRBD1 (6 bases). Germline CDR1 and CDR2: SGHRS and YFSETQ. The CDR3 contains 15 residues. V was shortened by 3 bases and J by 0 bases, with 12 bases between the two germline ends. CDR3 coding DNA: TGCGCCAGCAGCTGGGAGGGGGACACTAACTATGGCTACACCTTC. Its translation is CASSWEGDTNYGYTF.

This clone was recorded once. V gene TRBV11-2 combines with J gene TRBJ1-4; 8 positions agree with TRBD1. V was pared by 5 bases and J by 3 bases, with 14 bases of the junction left unmatched. The CDR3 runs 18 residues. Germline assignment: CDR1 SGHAT and CDR2 FQNNGV. The CDR3 spells CASSPRMGQGASNEKLFF. The DNA of the CDR3 is TGTGCCAGCAGCCCCCGGATGGGTCAGGGGGCGTCTAATGAAAAACTGTTTTTT.

This clone was counted once. The chain uses TRBV7-2 and TRBJ1-2, with 7 bases matching TRBD1. V was pared by 4 bases and J by 3 bases, with 2 bases of the junction left unmatched. This CDR3 is built from 13 residues. Germline-derived CDR1 and CDR2 are SGHTA and FQGNSA. DNA for the CDR3: TGTGCCAGCAGCTCCGGGACAGACTATGGCTACACCTTC. Amino acid sequence: CASSSGTDYGYTF. The full variable domain, completed using reference TRBV7-2 and TRBJ1-2, is GAGVSQSPSNKVTEKGKDVELRCDPISGHTALYWYRQSLGQGLEFLIYFQGNSAPDKSGLPSDRFSAERTGGSVSTLTIQRTQQEDSAVYLCASSSGTDYGYTFGSGTRLTVV.

The chain couples TRBV28 to TRBJ2-1, with 12 bases identical to TRBD2. V dropped 2 bases and J dropped 8; count of bases not matched to a gene: 7. Germline-derived CDR1 and CDR2 are MDHEN and SYDVKM. The CDR3 is made up of 16 amino acids. Written as DNA, the CDR3 is TGTGCCAGCAGTTTACTGACTAGCGGGAGTCGGGATGAGCAGTTCTTC. Translation gives CASSLLTSGSRDEQFF. Full variable domain (rest looked up from reference TRBV28 and TRBJ2-1): DVKVTQSSRYLVKRTGEKVFLECVQDMDHENMFWYRQDPGLGLRLIYFSYDVKMKEKGDIPEGYSVSREKKERFSLILESASTNQTSMYLCASSLLTSGSRDEQFFGPGTRLTVL.

This chain joins TRBV28 and TRBJ1-5; 7 bases match TRBD1. The CDR3 runs 14 residues. Trimming took 5 bases from V and 6 from J; bases not matched to a gene: 7. Germline values: CDR1 MDHEN, CDR2 SYDVKM. The CDR3 reads CASSSDRVVQPQHF. CDR3 sequence (DNA): TGTGCCAGCAGTAGTGACAGGGTGGTTCAGCCCCAGCATTTT.

The V and J genes are TRBV29-1 and TRBJ2-3, with 7 bases matching TRBD2. The germline CDR1 and CDR2 sequences are SQVTM and ANQGSEA. This CDR3 region has 17 residues. CDR3 DNA sequence: TGCACCTGCTGGGGGGGGTTTGATGGAGGGAGCACAGATACGCAGTATTTT. The encoded protein is CTCWGGFDGGSTDTQYF.

This chain joins TRBV11-3 and TRBJ1-4, with 7 bases lining up with TRBD1. This CDR3 region has 16 residues. V lost 4 bases to trimming and J lost 5 bases; unmatched junction nucleotides: 10. The germline V gene has CDR1 SGHNT and CDR2 YENEEA. Here the CDR3 DNA reads TGTGCCAGCAGCTACAGGGGCAGTCACCACAATGAAAAACTGTTTTTT. Translated, it gives CASSYRGSHHNEKLFF.

The chain uses TRBV18 and TRBJ2-6; 8 bases map to TRBD1. The junction had 8 bases not matched to a gene; V was cut back by 1 base and J by 0 bases. The CDR3 is made up of 19 amino acids. Germline V gives CDR1 KGHSH, CDR2 LQKENI. This CDR3 reads CASSPRGQGLFSGANVLTF. Here the CDR3 DNA reads TGTGCCAGCTCACCACGAGGACAGGGATTATTCTCTGGGGCCAACGTCCTGACTTTC.

The genes are TRBV19 and TRBJ2-1, with a weak D call TRBD2 (5 bases). The V end was cut by 2 bases, the J end by 0 bases, with 14 bases between. The germline V gene has CDR1 LNHDA and CDR2 SQIVND (reference sequence). The CDR3 extends over 17 amino acids. The CDR3 reads CASSISSSGSSYNEQFF. CDR3 bases: TGTGCCAGTAGTATATCGTCGAGCGGTAGCTCCTACAATGAGCAGTTCTTC.

This chain links TRBV28 with TRBJ1-5; D perhaps matches TRBD1 (6 bases). CDR3 size: 13 residues. CDR1 and CDR2 (germline): MDHEN, SYDVKM. The V gene lost 6 bases and the J gene lost 9 bases, with 15 bases spanning the gap. DNA for the CDR3: TGTGCCAGCAGAACAGGGCCCCCCGGGCCCCAGCATTTT. Its translation is CASRTGPPGPQHF. Drawing the rest from reference TRBV28 and TRBJ1-5, the complete variable domain is DVKVTQSSRYLVKRTGEKVFLECVQDMDHENMFWYRQDPGLGLRLIYFSYDVKMKEKGDIPEGYSVSREKKERFSLILESASTNQTSMYLCASRTGPPGPQHFGDGTRLSIL.

The rearrangement uses TRBV5-8 and TRBJ1-2, with 7 bases lining up with TRBD1. The V segment lost 0 bases and the J segment 10 bases; nucleotides outside the gene matches: 24. The CDR3 has 19 amino acids. Germline V gene sequence: CDR1 SGHTS, CDR2 YDEGEE. The DNA for the CDR3 is TGTGCCAGCAGCTTGGCCTACCCGCACAGAATCCGACAGGGAAGGAACTACACCTTC. Its translation: CASSLAYPHRIRQGRNYTF.

This clone came up a few times. The chain employs TRBV7-2 and TRBJ2-7; 9 nucleotides line up with TRBD2. The CDR3 sequence is 14 residues long. Germline V gives CDR1 SGHTA, CDR2 FQGNSA. The junction had 10 bases not matched to a gene; V was cut back by 4 bases and J by 9 bases. The CDR3 spells CASSSGSGSTRQYF. CDR3 coding DNA: TGTGCCAGCAGCTCCGGTAGCGGGAGTACGAGGCAGTACTTC.

The chain couples TRBV19 to TRBJ2-5; TRBD1 agrees at 8 bases. The CDR3 is 14 amino acids. The J segment lost 3 bases and the V segment lost 8 bases, leaving 8 bases of the junction unmatched. Germline CDR1 reads LNHDA; CDR2 reads SQIVND (reference sequence). CDR3 bases: TGTGCCAGTGGCCGAAACAGGGGGAAAGAGACCCAGTACTTC. Translating gives CASGRNRGKETQYF.

Here the CDR3 reads CASSLAQGLDGQYF. The CDR3 DNA reads TGTGCCAGCAGTTTAGCCCAGGGACTAGACGGGCAGTACTTC. This chain links TRBV28 with TRBJ2-7; 8 bases are shared with TRBD2. Germline V gives CDR1 MDHEN, CDR2 SYDVKM. The ends lost 2 bases at V and 9 bases at J; junction bases unmatched: 9. This CDR3 has 14 residues.

V usage is TRBV7-9 and J usage is TRBJ1-2, with no clear D. CDR3 length equals 16 residues. V was clipped by 7 bases and J by 5 bases, with 23 bases between them. Germline assignment: CDR1 SEHNR and CDR2 FQNEAQ (reference sequence). CDR3: CASTLSQRVGNYGYTF. The CDR3 DNA sequence: TGTGCCAGCACCCTCTCCCAGAGGGTGGGGAATTATGGCTACACCTTC.

The chain couples TRBV28 to TRBJ1-2; the D gene is possibly TRBD1 (5 bases). The CDR3 is made up of 14 amino acids. V shed 6 bases and J shed 0 bases, with 11 bases lying between them. CDR1 is MDHEN and CDR2 is SYDVKM in the germline V gene. This CDR3 is CASSLTAPNYGYTF. The DNA of the CDR3 is TGTGCCAGCAGCTTGACAGCCCCTAACTATGGCTACACCTTC.

The chain has TRBV6-7 and TRBJ2-2; 7 bases line up with TRBD1. TRBV6-7 is an ORF for which the function is uncertain. This CDR3 has 19 amino acids. The trim removed 7 bases at V and 0 bases at J, leaving 17 bases unmatched. Here the CDR3 DNA reads TGTGCCAGCACCAAATTCCCCGGACAGGTTCGTACGAACACCGGGGAGCTGTTTTTT. Encoded protein: CASTKFPGQVRTNTGELFF.

This clone was observed once. The gene calls are TRBV19 and TRBJ1-2; D uncertain. Germline V gene data show CDR1 as LNHDA and CDR2 as SQIVND (reference sequence). CDR3 length: 16 residues. The ends were cut back, 5 bases at V and 7 bases at J, with 23 bases in the middle. DNA of the CDR3: TGTGCCAGTAGTTGGAATCAGGTCGACCTACCGGTTGGCTACACCTTC. Translation: CASSWNQVDLPVGYTF.

The CDR3 spells CASSQGMLGGTEAFF. In DNA, the CDR3 is TGTGCCAGCAGCCAAGGGATGCTGGGCGGGACTGAAGCTTTCTTT. This rearrangement joins TRBV14 to TRBJ1-1; D gene ambiguous. The ends were cut back, 1 base at V and 5 bases at J, with 14 bases in the middle. The CDR3 sequence is 15 residues long. Germline V gene lookup returns CDR1 SGHDN and CDR2 FVKESK.

The rearrangement links TRBV5-1 to TRBJ2-3; no firm D call. CDR1 and CDR2 from the germline V gene are SGHRS and YFSETQ. V dropped 5 bases and J dropped 4 bases, with 14 bases sitting between them. The CDR3 has 14 residues. The CDR3 loop is CASRSRVSADTQYF. CDR3 sequence (DNA): TGCGCCAGCAGATCTAGAGTCTCCGCAGATACGCAGTATTTT.

The J gene is TRBJ1-2, the V gene TRBV20-1; no clear D gene. Trimming stripped 3 bases from V and 7 bases from J, with 6 bases between. The CDR3 is 10 residues long. The germline V gene has CDR1 DFQATT and CDR2 SNEGSKA (reference sequence). The CDR3 DNA sequence: TGCAGTGCTAGGGTAGTTGGCTACACCTTC. It specifies CSARVVGYTF.

Here the CDR3 reads CASSPQGGPSGNTIYF. The DNA for the CDR3 is TGTGCCAGCAGTCCCCAAGGCGGGCCCTCTGGAAACACCATATATTTT. The chain links TRBV28 to TRBJ1-3, with unresolved D. Deletions cut 5 bases from V and 0 bases from J, with 14 bases between. This CDR3 contains 16 residues. Germline loops: CDR1 MDHEN, CDR2 SYDVKM.

V gene TRBV27 combines with J gene TRBJ2-3, with a weak D call TRBD1 (6 bases). CDR1 is MNHEY and CDR2 is SMNVEV in the germline V gene (reference sequence). Deletions cut 6 bases from V and 2 bases from J, with 15 bases between. The CDR3 spans 15 residues. CDR3 nucleotides: TGTGCCAGCAGCATACGGGACAAACACACAGATACGCAGTATTTT. Translating gives CASSIRDKHTDTQYF.

V and J are TRBV18 and TRBJ2-2; D not resolved. Germline V gene lookup returns CDR1 KGHSH and CDR2 LQKENI. The V end lost 3 bases, the J end lost 0 bases, and 11 bases lay between the germline ends. This CDR3 has 16 amino acids. CDR3 sequence reads: CASSPFTKSNTGELFF. The CDR3 DNA follows: TGTGCCAGCTCACCCTTCACTAAATCGAACACCGGGGAGCTGTTTTTT.

This sequence joins TRBV28 and TRBJ2-7; a weak D match, TRBD1 (6 bases). Between the trimmed V and J ends, which lost 2 bases and 9 bases, there was a span of 14 bases. Germline CDR1 MDHEN, CDR2 SYDVKM. This CDR3 is 13 amino acids long. The CDR3 here is CASSLLEKGGQYF. The CDR3 DNA is TGTGCCAGCAGTTTACTAGAGAAAGGGGGGCAGTACTTC. The full variable domain, its missing parts supplied by reference TRBV28 and TRBJ2-7, is DVKVTQSSRYLVKRTGEKVFLECVQDMDHENMFWYRQDPGLGLRLIYFSYDVKMKEKGDIPEGYSVSREKKERFSLILESASTNQTSMYLCASSLLEKGGQYFGPGTRLTVT.

The rearrangement joins TRBV28 to TRBJ1-2; 11 positions match TRBD1. CDR3 length equals 15 residues. V lost 4 bases and J lost 4; bases outside the gene matches: 5. Looked up from germline, CDR1 is MDHEN and CDR2 is SYDVKM. The CDR3 DNA reads as TGTGCCAGCAGTTCGGGGACAGGGGGTAGCTATGGCTACACCTTC. Protein product: CASSSGTGGSYGYTF.

The chain couples TRBV9 to TRBJ2-3; TRBD2 matches 9 bases. Germline lookup yields CDR1 SGDLS and CDR2 YYNGEE. CDR3 length: 18 residues. V shed 3 bases, J shed 3 bases, and the junction held 14 bases outside the gene matches. CDR3 sequence (DNA): TGTGCCAGCAGCGGTAGCGGGAGAGGCGGCCACCGGACAGATACGCAGTATTTT. Protein product: CASSGSGRGGHRTDTQYF.

The J gene is TRBJ2-3, the V gene TRBV9; TRBD2 matches at 7 bases. Germline assignment: CDR1 SGDLS and CDR2 YYNGEE. CDR3 length equals 15 residues. V was clipped by 0 bases and J by 2 bases; unmatched bases: 3. The DNA of the CDR3 is TGTGCCAGCAGCGTAGGGCTAGCGGTCACAGATACGCAGTATTTT. Its protein product is CASSVGLAVTDTQYF.